This T cell receptor (beta chain) derives from a study of blood T cell repertoires in COVID-19. Study summary: Samples of COVID-19 (acute and convalescent) were obtained from the United States, Italy and Spain.

Clones were sequenced by immunoSEQ multiplex PCR, and TCRdb holds only the in-frame ones, with some missing. This sample has around 180,000 clones, with more than 85% found just once. The sequenced sample consisted of peripheral blood. This TCR was sampled from a woman aged 25-40 years with active or convalescent COVID-19.

CDR3 loop: CASSLDIQETQYF. CDR3 nucleotides: TGTGCCAGCAGCCTGGACATACAAGAGACCCAGTACTTC. This chain connects TRBV5-4 to TRBJ2-5, with D possibly matching TRBD1 (5 bases). The CDR3 sequence is 13 residues long. Trimming removed 4 bases from V and 2 bases from J, with 9 bases in between. Germline V gene sequence: CDR1 SGHNT, CDR2 YYREEE (reference sequence).